This T cell receptor (beta chain) was captured by sequencing in a study of cytomegalovirus exposure and HLA in healthy donors. Study-wide background: The approximately 130 validation repertoires were reported in a later analysis to have been generated on the same platform as the roughly 720 first-cohort repertoires.

This CDR3 is 14 amino acids long. Germline trimming cut 5 bases from V and 6 bases from J; bases unmatched to any gene: 8. Germline V gene sequence: CDR1 SGHVS, CDR2 FQNEAQ. The validation cohort, a group of 100 to 150 subjects, included the donors and was separate from the roughly 620-subject first cohort. Details on this clone: The antigen remains undetermined.

Generated by immunoSEQ multiplex PCR, the TCRdb table keeps only in-frame clones and is missing some. The profile shows some 84,000 clones, roughly 93% of them singletons. General study points: The classifier was said to identify cytomegalovirus status with high specificity and sensitivity.

The TCR originated in a man aged 30 to 45 in good health and CMV-seronegative. The sequencing sample was made of PBMCs. The chain combines TRBV7-8 with TRBJ2-3; 7 nucleotides line up with TRBD2. This CDR3 reads CASSLRTSSDTQYF. DNA of the CDR3: TGTGCCAGCAGCCTCCGGACTAGTTCGGATACGCAGTATTTT.